One sample yielded the 21 T cell receptor beta chains listed below, sequenced in a study of CD8 T cells in ankylosing spondylitis (dated by TCRdb to 2016 to 2017). The paper's findings and limits, for the study overall: A TCR beta motif made up of eight highly homologous amino acid variants appeared to be characteristic of blood from ankylosing spondylitis patients.

The protocol used for the library was 5' RACE. Sequenced using an Illumina HiSeq 2500. TCRdb itself trimmed the public reads at Q25 with fastp, ran MiXCR and retained productive beta chains. Identical CDR3 protein sequences are pooled into one entry, listed with their most common genes and DNA. This sample holds about 540,000 distinct CDR3 sequences; about 13% were observed only once. 6.8% of the sample goes to the ten largest clones. These receptors have no identified antigens. The sequenced sample consisted of blood, either unsorted or a sorted T cell fraction (not recorded which). The receptors originated from a male donor with ankylosing spondylitis.

This clonotype was seen at least ten times. The gene calls are TRBV12-3 or TRBV12-4 and TRBJ1-2, with 8 bases identical to TRBD1. V lost 6 bases to trimming and J lost 3 bases; unmatched junction nucleotides: 9. The CDR3 covers 15 residues. CDR3 DNA: TGTGCCAGCAGAAAAACAGGGGGGGAGGACTATGGCTACACCTTC. Amino acid sequence: CASRKTGGEDYGYTF.

V and J are TRBV9 and TRBJ2-2; D may be TRBD2 (6 bases). Germline CDR1 is SGDLS and CDR2 is YYNGEE. V gave up 0 bases and J gave up 4 bases, with 10 bases separating them. The CDR3 is 15 residues long. The CDR3 DNA reads as TGTGCCAGCAGCGTAGGGGTAGCGGCCACCGGGGAGCTGTTTTTT. This sequence encodes CASSVGVAATGELFF.

This clonotype has just a few counts. The chain has TRBV5-1 and TRBJ1-3, with D unclear. The CDR3 is 15 amino acids. Trimming shortened V by 3 bases and J by 0 bases, and 10 bases separated the two germline ends. The germline V gene encodes CDR1 SGHRS and CDR2 YFSETQ. The CDR3, as DNA: TGCGCCAGCAGCTCCCTAGGCGACTCTGGAAACACCATATATTTT. Translating gives CASSSLGDSGNTIYF.

The chain joins TRBV20-1 to TRBJ2-1; 7 bases fit TRBD2. The CDR3 length is 17 residues. Trimming at V came to 0 bases and at J to 0 bases, leaving 8 bases not matched to a gene. In germline, CDR1 is DFQATT, CDR2 SNEGSKA (reference sequence). The CDR3 DNA is TGCAGTGCTAGAGATCTCGGGGGAGGGAGCTCCTACAATGAGCAGTTCTTC. The encoded protein is CSARDLGGGSSYNEQFF.

V and J are TRBV3-1 and TRBJ1-4; D remains unclear. The CDR3 loop spans 14 amino acids. V lost 1 base and J lost 8, with 11 bases in between. Germline V gives CDR1 LGHDT, CDR2 YNNKEL (reference sequence). CDR3 residues: CASSQGVRGEKLFF. As DNA, the CDR3 is TGTGCCAGCAGCCAAGGAGTCCGTGGGGAAAAACTGTTTTTT.

This clonotype was detected many times. V is TRBV4-2 and J is TRBJ2-3, with 12 bases fitting TRBD2. The CDR3 loop spans 17 amino acids. CDR1 and CDR2 from the germline V gene are LGHNA and YNFKEQ. Trimming removed 1 base from V and 4 bases from J; junction bases left unmatched: 6. This CDR3 is CASSQGLAGEAPDTQYF. DNA for the CDR3: TGTGCCAGCAGCCAAGGACTAGCGGGAGAAGCTCCAGATACGCAGTATTTT.

This clonotype was counted between two and nine times. The gene calls are TRBV7-9 and TRBJ1-1; a possible D gene is TRBD1 (5 bases). The ends were cut back, 1 base at V and 4 bases at J, with 13 bases in the middle. Per germline, CDR1 SEHNR and CDR2 FQNEAQ (reference sequence). This CDR3 comprises 15 residues. CDR3 DNA sequence: TGTGCCAGCAGCTTAGGAGTAGGGGCGGGCACTGAAGCTTTCTTT. Translated, it gives CASSLGVGAGTEAFF.

This clonotype occurred a few times. Written as DNA, the CDR3 is TGTGCCAGCAGCTCGGGACAGGGGAACGGGAATGAGCAGTTCTTC. Translation gives CASSSGQGNGNEQFF. The chain couples TRBV7-7 to TRBJ2-1; TRBD1 agrees at 10 bases. Germline CDR1 is SSHAT and CDR2 is FNYEAQ (reference sequence). The CDR3 loop spans 15 amino acids. The trim removed 4 bases at V and 7 bases at J, leaving 7 bases unmatched.

This clonotype occurred many times. V and J are TRBV20-1 and TRBJ2-3; 7 bases map to TRBD2. The CDR3 is 14 residues long. Per germline, CDR1 DFQATT and CDR2 SNEGSKA (reference sequence). J lost 4 bases, V lost 3 bases, and 7 bases had no gene match. The CDR3: CSASPRETPDTQYF. The CDR3 DNA follows: TGCAGTGCTAGTCCGCGGGAGACCCCAGATACGCAGTATTTT.

In this sample, this clonotype turned up a few times. The rearrangement links TRBV7-9 to TRBJ2-1; D unresolved. Deletions cut 5 bases from V and 0 bases from J, with 11 bases between. Germline V gene sequence: CDR1 SEHNR, CDR2 FQNEAQ (reference sequence). This CDR3 spans 15 amino acids. CDR3 sequence reads: CASSPGWGSYNEQFF. The CDR3 DNA reads as TGTGCCAGCAGCCCCGGTTGGGGCTCCTACAATGAGCAGTTCTTC.

This clonotype was detected a few times. The J gene is TRBJ2-7, the V gene TRBV14; the D is unclear. V lost 0 bases, J lost 5 bases, and 5 bases lay in between. The CDR3 is 12 amino acids. Germline V CDR1 and CDR2: SGHDN, FVKESK. This chain's CDR3 is CASSQERHEQYF. CDR3 sequence (DNA): TGTGCCAGCAGCCAAGAACGACACGAGCAGTACTTC.

This sequence joins TRBV20-1 and TRBJ1-1; D unclear. V lost 4 bases and J lost 0, with 9 bases in between. This CDR3 is built from 13 residues. Germline loops: CDR1 DFQATT, CDR2 SNEGSKA (reference sequence). The CDR3 spells CSAIENLNTEAFF. CDR3 in DNA: TGCAGTGCTATAGAAAACTTGAACACTGAAGCTTTCTTT.

There are a few counts of this clonotype. The chain carries TRBV5-1 and TRBJ1-4; 10 bases align to TRBD1. The length of the CDR3 is 15 residues. The V gene end was trimmed by 1 base and the J gene end by 7 bases; junction bases not matched to a gene: 4. The germline gives CDR1 SGHRS, CDR2 YFSETQ. The CDR3 loop is CASSLKDRGSEKLFF. CDR3 DNA: TGCGCCAGCAGCTTGAAGGACAGGGGGAGTGAAAAACTGTTTTTT.

In its sample, this clonotype was seen a few times. The chain links TRBV7-2 to TRBJ1-6, with D tentatively TRBD1 (5 bases). This CDR3 is 14 amino acids long. The germline V and J ends were trimmed by 6 bases and 7 bases, with 13 bases remaining between them. The germline CDR1 and CDR2 sequences are SGHTA and FQGNSA. Here the CDR3 DNA reads TGTGCCAGCAGACCCGGGACCGAAAATTCACCCCTCCACTTT. Its protein is CASRPGTENSPLHF.

The chain uses TRBV10-2 and TRBJ2-2; 10 nucleotides agree with TRBD1. The length of the CDR3 is 15 residues. Looked up from germline, CDR1 is WSHSY and CDR2 is SAAADI. The J segment lost 6 bases and the V segment lost 6 bases, leaving 7 bases of the junction unmatched. In DNA form, the CDR3 reads TGCGCCAGCAGGCCCGGGACAGGGGATTCCGGGGAGCTGTTTTTT. Its protein is CASRPGTGDSGELFF.

This chain links TRBV7-6 with TRBJ2-1; D may match TRBD1 or TRBD2 (7 bases each). V was trimmed by 3 bases and J by 7 bases, leaving 25 bases between them. The length of the CDR3 is 18 residues. Germline loops: CDR1 SGHVS, CDR2 FNYEAQ. CDR3 residues: CASSFTQGVAGESNEQFF. DNA of the CDR3: TGTGCCAGCAGCTTCACCCAGGGGGTGGCGGGAGAATCGAATGAGCAGTTCTTC.

In its sample, this clonotype was seen a few times. The chain joins TRBV20-1 to TRBJ2-5, with D possibly matching TRBD1 (6 bases). This CDR3 contains 14 residues. Per the germline V gene, CDR1 is DFQATT and CDR2 is SNEGSKA (reference sequence). V was cut by 4 bases and J by 5 bases, with 17 bases left in between. CDR3 DNA sequence: TGCAGTGCTACTTCCCAGGGGAATGTGGAGACCCAGTACTTC. This sequence encodes CSATSQGNVETQYF.

The V call is TRBV20-1, the J call TRBJ2-1, with 16 bases lining up with TRBD2. The CDR3 runs to 16 residues. Germline V gene lookup returns CDR1 DFQATT and CDR2 SNEGSKA (reference sequence). J was trimmed by 5 bases and V by 6 bases; bases with no gene match: 7. CDR3 DNA: TGCAGTGCCCTGGAGGGACTAGCGGGAGGGGACAATGAGCAGTTCTTC. Translation: CSALEGLAGGDNEQFF.

This clonotype showed up many times. The V and J genes are TRBV7-7 and TRBJ2-7; possibly TRBD1 for D (5 bases). The CDR3 sequence is 15 residues long. Germline CDR1 reads SSHAT; CDR2 reads FNYEAQ (reference sequence). V lost 1 base and J lost 2, with 12 bases in between. CDR3 amino acids: CASSLGPGNTYEQYF. DNA for the CDR3: TGTGCCAGCAGCTTAGGACCAGGGAATACCTACGAGCAGTACTTC.

This clonotype occurred many times. CDR3 in amino acids: CASSLATGVPGDTQYF. The CDR3 DNA reads TGTGCCAGCAGTTTAGCGACAGGGGTGCCCGGAGATACGCAGTATTTT. The chain has TRBV12-3 or TRBV12-4 and TRBJ2-3; 8 bases match TRBD1. J gave up 5 bases and V 0 bases, and 7 bases lay outside the gene matches. The CDR3 is made up of 16 amino acids.

In this sample, this clonotype turned up a few times. The rearrangement joins TRBV20-1 to TRBJ2-5; 9 nucleotides align to TRBD2. From germline, CDR1 is DFQATT and CDR2 SNEGSKA (reference sequence). The CDR3 totals 12 residues. The V and J ends lost 3 bases and 5 bases, in that order; junction bases with no gene match: 1. The CDR3: CSARGLAETQYF. The CDR3, as DNA: TGCAGTGCTAGGGGACTAGCTGAGACCCAGTACTTC.